This T cell receptor beta chain originates from a study of shared clonotypes between healthy human individuals. Generated by immunoSEQ multiplex PCR, the TCRdb table keeps only in-frame clones and is missing some. This repertoire shows some 490,000 clones, around 85% found once; its top ten account for approximately 11%. The count of this clone is one. The CDR3 is 16 amino acids. V lost 4 bases and J lost 1; bases outside the gene matches: 9. CDR1 and CDR2 from the germline V gene are MNHNS and SASEGT. The donors, all of them Caucasian adults, lived in Nashville, Tennessee. The TCR was taken from a woman between 35 and 50 years old in good health. Some clones in this sample may be carry-over from other donors' samples. Sequencing input: PBMCs. The rearrangement links TRBV6-1 to TRBJ2-7; 8 positions match TRBD1. The CDR3 spells CASSGVRGQASYEQYF. The CDR3 DNA reads as TGTGCCAGCAGTGGGGTACGGGGACAGGCATCCTACGAGCAGTACTTC.